These T cell receptor beta chains were read from a single sample in a study of cytomegalovirus exposure and HLA in healthy donors. Data came from immunoSEQ multiplex PCR; TCRdb stores just in-frame clones and leaves some out. The sample includes some 130,000 clones, approximately 79% seen only once; the top ten take around 7%. The sequenced material came from PBMCs. These receptors all come from a man in his forties in good health and CMV-seropositive. Each CDR3 is given with its conserved first and last residue. The D gene is left open where the match is weak. Clone size is shown for a subset of rows, as once, few, many or a class of expanded clone.

V gene	D gene	J gene	clone size	CDR3 DNA	CDR3 protein
TRBV15	TRBD1	TRBJ1-2	-	TGTGCCACCAGCAGAGAAAGGGACAGAAGCCTTGGCTACACCTTC	CATSRERDRSLGYTF
TRBV28	-	TRBJ1-5	-	TGTGCCAGCAGTTTGGGGGGGGGCGGCAATCAGCCCCAGCATTTT	CASSLGGGGNQPQHF
TRBV6-6	-	TRBJ1-5	-	TGTGCCAGCAGGCAGGGAAATCAGCCCCAGCATTTT	CASRQGNQPQHF
TRBV30	-	TRBJ2-1	-	TGTGCCTGGAGTGTAGGTAGCTTCTACAATGAGCAGTTCTTC	CAWSVGSFYNEQFF
TRBV4-1	-	TRBJ2-5	-	TGCGCCAGCAGCCAAGAAAGGTCTTCGAGGGAGAGCCAAGAGACCCAGTACTTC	CASSQERSSRESQETQYF
TRBV5-1	TRBD2	TRBJ2-3	-	TGCGCCAGCAGCTGGGGACTAGCGGGAGGGGTCCTATCCACAGATACGCAGTATTTT	CASSWGLAGGVLSTDTQYF
TRBV6-1	TRBD1	TRBJ2-5	-	TGTGCCAGCGATATCCGGGACAGGGTGTTGGAGACCCAGTACTTC	CASDIRDRVLETQYF
TRBV18	-	TRBJ2-5	few	TGTGCCAGCTCACCCAACTATGGGGAGACCCAGTACTTC	CASSPNYGETQYF
TRBV7-9	-	TRBJ2-5	-	TGTGCCAGCAGCTTAGTTACGGGAGCTCAGACCCAGTACTTC	CASSLVTGAQTQYF
TRBV7-2	-	TRBJ2-4	-	TGTGCCAGCAGTAGAGGCGGGAAACAAATTCAGTACTTC	CASSRGGKQIQYF
TRBV11-2	TRBD2	TRBJ2-7	once	TGTGCCAGCAGCCCGACCGGGACTAGCAGCTACGAGCAGTACTTC	CASSPTGTSSYEQYF
TRBV19	-	TRBJ1-1	-	TGTGCCAGTAGTATACAAGGGGGAGCATATGAAGCTTTCTTT	CASSIQGGAYEAFF
TRBV6-5	TRBD1	TRBJ2-7	once	TGTGCCAGCAGTTACGGGACAGGGATCCTAGGCGGCGAGCAGTACTTC	CASSYGTGILGGEQYF
TRBV28	-	TRBJ2-7	-	TGTGCCAGCAGTTTGCTTGGGCCAACCTACGAGCAGTACTTC	CASSLLGPTYEQYF
TRBV4-1	TRBD2	TRBJ2-7	once	TGCGCCAGCAGCCAAGACATCGGGACTAGCGGGGGTTACTACGAGCAGTACTTC	CASSQDIGTSGGYYEQYF
TRBV15	-	TRBJ2-3	-	TGTGCCACCAGCAGAGGACAGACAGTACCCACAGATACGCAGTATTTT	CATSRGQTVPTDTQYF
TRBV5-4	TRBD1	TRBJ1-4	-	TGTGCCAGCAGCTCTGGACAGGGGTCGAGTGAAAAACTGTTTTTT	CASSSGQGSSEKLFF
TRBV5-4	-	TRBJ2-2	once	TGTGCCAGCAGCCCCCATCGGGGAGCGAACACCGGGGAGCTGTTTTTT	CASSPHRGANTGELFF
TRBV7-2	TRBD2	TRBJ2-5	-	TGTGCCAGCAGCTTATTAGCGGGAGGGCCGGAAGAGACCCAGTACTTC	CASSLLAGGPEETQYF
TRBV21-1	-	TRBJ2-7	-	TGTGCCAGCAGCACGTCTAGCGGGGGCGTCTCCTACGAGCAGTACTTC	CASSTSSGGVSYEQYF
TRBV4-1	TRBD2	TRBJ2-1	-	TGCGCCAGCAGCCAGACAATAGCGGGAGTCGACAATGAGCAGTTCTTC	CASSQTIAGVDNEQFF
TRBV29-1	-	TRBJ2-5	-	TGCAGCTTCAGGAGGTGGGAGACCCAGTACTTC	CSFRRWETQYF
TRBV27	TRBD2	TRBJ2-5	-	TGTGCCAGCAGTCCCTCACTAGCGGGAGTCGGAGAGACCCAGTACTTC	CASSPSLAGVGETQYF
TRBV7-2	TRBD2	TRBJ2-1	-	TGTGCCAGCAGCTTAGGGGGGACTAGTATCTATGAGCAGTTCTTC	CASSLGGTSIYEQFF
TRBV10-3	TRBD2	TRBJ2-7	few	TGTGCCATCAGCCCGACTAGCGGGAACTACGAGCAGTACTTC	CAISPTSGNYEQYF
TRBV21-1	-	TRBJ2-1	-	TGTGCCAGCAGCGCCCCAGGAAAACGGGAGAATGAGCAGTTCTTC	CASSAPGKRENEQFF
TRBV5-8	TRBD2	TRBJ2-1	-	TGTGCCAGCAGCTTGGTTGCGGGAGGGCCGCGGGAGCAGTTCTTC	CASSLVAGGPREQFF
TRBV13	-	TRBJ2-1	-	TGTGCCAGCAGTCCATCCTCTAGGATAGAGCAGTTCTTC	CASSPSSRIEQFF
TRBV30	-	TRBJ1-4	-	TGTGCCTGGGGAGAGAGGGGGAATGAAAAACTGTTTTTT	CAWGERGNEKLFF
TRBV2	-	TRBJ1-5	-	TGTGCCAGCAGGATCGGGATAATGGAGGTTAGCAATCAGCCCCAGCATTTT	CASRIGIMEVSNQPQHF
TRBV28	TRBD1	TRBJ1-4	-	TGTGCCAGCAGTGGGACAGCAACTAATGAAAAACTGTTTTTT	CASSGTATNEKLFF
TRBV5-1	-	TRBJ1-3	few	TGCGCCAGCAGCCTCAACCCCGGGGGTAGGCCCCGTGGAAACACCATATATTTT	CASSLNPGGRPRGNTIYF
TRBV2	-	TRBJ1-2	-	TGTGCCAGCATAGGGCAGGGTCTTGCTAACTATGGCTACACCTTC	CASIGQGLANYGYTF
TRBV11-3	-	TRBJ2-2	once	TGTGCCAGCAGCTCCCATCGGAGCCCGAACACCGGGGAGCTGTTTTTT	CASSSHRSPNTGELFF
TRBV25-1	TRBD1	TRBJ2-1	-	TGTGCCAGCAGTGCGACGGACAGGGGGCTGGATGAGCAGTTCTTC	CASSATDRGLDEQFF
TRBV5-7	-	TRBJ1-4	few	TGTGCCAGCAGCTTGAGACAGCTAGGGCTGTTTTTT	CASSLRQLGLFF
TRBV4-2	-	TRBJ1-1	-	TGTGCCAGCAGCCAAGGGGACACGGATGAAGCTTTCTTT	CASSQGDTDEAFF
TRBV6-1	TRBD2	TRBJ2-7	once	TGTGCCAGCATCGACAGAGCGGGAGCCTACGAGCAGTACTTC	CASIDRAGAYEQYF
TRBV2	-	TRBJ2-1	-	TGTGCCAGCAGTGTTGTGCTAGGCCACAATGAGCAGTTCTTC	CASSVVLGHNEQFF
TRBV6-6	-	TRBJ2-2	once	TGTGCCAGCAGTGACACCCAAAGCGGGGAGCTGTTTTTT	CASSDTQSGELFF
TRBV5-1	TRBD2	TRBJ2-7	-	TGCGCCAGCAGCCCGGGACTAGCGGGAGGCGAGCAGTACTTC	CASSPGLAGGEQYF
TRBV30	TRBD1	TRBJ2-7	-	TGTGCCTCCCGTAAAACAGGGGCCCTCTACGAGCAGTACTTC	CASRKTGALYEQYF
TRBV7-8	-	TRBJ2-5	-	TGTGCCAGCAGCCGTTCCAGGGTCCAGGAGACCCAGTACTTC	CASSRSRVQETQYF
TRBV29-1	TRBD2	TRBJ2-7	-	TGCAGCGTCACCGATTCAGCGGGAGAACCCCACGAGCAGTACTTC	CSVTDSAGEPHEQYF
TRBV6-6	-	TRBJ2-7	few	TGTGCCAGCAGTTACGAACAGGGCTACGAGCAGTACTTC	CASSYEQGYEQYF
TRBV19	TRBD2	TRBJ2-1	-	TGTGCCAGTAGTGAGGGACTAGCGGTCGAGCAGTTCTTC	CASSEGLAVEQFF
TRBV10-3	-	TRBJ2-3	-	TGTGCCATCAGGGGCCCCTCAGGGGTATATCTTAGCACAGATACGCAGTATTTT	CAIRGPSGVYLSTDTQYF
TRBV5-1	-	TRBJ2-7	few	TGCGCCAGCAGCTTGGGACAGGATGGCCGCGGGCAGTACTTC	CASSLGQDGRGQYF
TRBV6-1	TRBD1	TRBJ2-5	-	TGTGCCAGCAGAGGGGACAGGGCGGATGAGACCCAGTACTTC	CASRGDRADETQYF
TRBV2	TRBD1	TRBJ1-5	few	TGTGCCGGAGGGACAGGGGGAGGACAGCCCCAGCATTTT	CAGGTGGGQPQHF
TRBV6-4	TRBD1	TRBJ1-1	-	TGTGCCAGTGGACAGGACATGAACACTGAAGCTTTCTTT	CASGQDMNTEAFF
TRBV7-7	TRBD2	TRBJ2-5	-	TGTGCTAGCGCCCCGCTCCTAGCGGGGGGGGAGGCCCAGTACTTC	CASAPLLAGGEAQYF
TRBV7-9	-	TRBJ1-1	-	TGTGCCAGCAGCTTAACCCCAGGGAGGGGGAACACTGAAGCTTTCTTT	CASSLTPGRGNTEAFF
TRBV29-1	-	TRBJ2-7	-	TGCAGCGTTGCCGTGTCAGGCGACGAGCAGTACTTC	CSVAVSGDEQYF
TRBV5-4	TRBD1	TRBJ2-1	-	TGTGCCAGCAGCCCTGGTGGGACAGAATACAATGAGCAGTTCTTC	CASSPGGTEYNEQFF
TRBV21-1	-	TRBJ2-7	-	TGTGCCAGCAGCAAATTGGGGGGCGAGCAGTACTTC	CASSKLGGEQYF
TRBV10-3	-	TRBJ2-1	-	TGTGCCATCGACCCACAGGGTGGGAACAATGAGCAGTTCTTC	CAIDPQGGNNEQFF
TRBV5-1	-	TRBJ2-1	once	TGCGCCAGCAGCTTGTCCGCGGCCAGCTCCTACAATGAGCAGTTCTTC	CASSLSAASSYNEQFF
TRBV7-9	TRBD2	TRBJ2-1	few	TGTGCCAGCAGCCCGGTCGGGCCTAGCGGGACCATGGCAGGCAATGAGCAGTTCTTC	CASSPVGPSGTMAGNEQFF
TRBV5-1	-	TRBJ2-7	-	TGCGCCAGCAGCTGGGGCGTTAGCTCCTACGAGCAGTACTTC	CASSWGVSSYEQYF